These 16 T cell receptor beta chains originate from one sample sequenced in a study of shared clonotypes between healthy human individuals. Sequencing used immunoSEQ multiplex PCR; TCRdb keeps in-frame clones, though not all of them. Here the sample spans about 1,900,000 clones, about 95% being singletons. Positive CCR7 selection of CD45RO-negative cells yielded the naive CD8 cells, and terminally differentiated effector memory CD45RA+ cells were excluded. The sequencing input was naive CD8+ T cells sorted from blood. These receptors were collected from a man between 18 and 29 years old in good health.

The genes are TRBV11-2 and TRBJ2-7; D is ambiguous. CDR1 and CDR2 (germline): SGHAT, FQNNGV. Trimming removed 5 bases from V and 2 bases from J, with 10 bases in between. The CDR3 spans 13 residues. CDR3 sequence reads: CASSQVVAYEQYF. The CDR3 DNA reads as TGTGCCAGCAGCCAAGTAGTAGCCTACGAGCAGTACTTC.

CDR3 coding DNA: TGTGCCAGCAGCCAGGGGACACCATACACCGGGGAGCTGTTTTTT. This gives the protein CASSQGTPYTGELFF. The chain uses TRBV14 and TRBJ2-2; perhaps TRBD1 as D (6 bases). The CDR3 is made up of 15 amino acids. The V end was cut by 3 bases, the J end by 3 bases, with 11 bases between. Germline CDR1 and CDR2: SGHDN and FVKESK.

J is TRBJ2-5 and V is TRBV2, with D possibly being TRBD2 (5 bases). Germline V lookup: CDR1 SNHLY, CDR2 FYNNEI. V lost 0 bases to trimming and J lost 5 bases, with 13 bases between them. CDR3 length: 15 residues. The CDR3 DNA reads TGTGCCAGCAGTGAAGCCGGGCGGGTGCGGGAGACCCAGTACTTC. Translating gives CASSEAGRVRETQYF.

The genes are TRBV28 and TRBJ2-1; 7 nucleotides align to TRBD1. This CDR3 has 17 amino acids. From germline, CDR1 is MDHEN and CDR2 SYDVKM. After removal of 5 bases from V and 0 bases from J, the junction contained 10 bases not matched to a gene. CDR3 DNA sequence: TGTGCCAGCAGTCCGGGGACAGTCGGATTCTCCTACAATGAGCAGTTCTTC. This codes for CASSPGTVGFSYNEQFF.

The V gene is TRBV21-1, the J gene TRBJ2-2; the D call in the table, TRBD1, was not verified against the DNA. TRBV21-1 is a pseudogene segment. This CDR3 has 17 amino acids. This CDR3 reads CASSKALCNRPTWELFF. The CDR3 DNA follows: TGTGCCAGCAGCAAAGCGCTTTGTAACAGGCCCACGTGGGAGCTGTTTTTT.

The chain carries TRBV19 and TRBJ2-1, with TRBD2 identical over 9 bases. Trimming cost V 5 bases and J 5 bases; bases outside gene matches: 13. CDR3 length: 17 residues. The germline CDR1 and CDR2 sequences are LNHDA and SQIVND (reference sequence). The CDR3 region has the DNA TGTGCCAGTAGTGAGAATTTAGCGGGGGTAGAGAACAATGAGCAGTTCTTC. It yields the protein CASSENLAGVENNEQFF.

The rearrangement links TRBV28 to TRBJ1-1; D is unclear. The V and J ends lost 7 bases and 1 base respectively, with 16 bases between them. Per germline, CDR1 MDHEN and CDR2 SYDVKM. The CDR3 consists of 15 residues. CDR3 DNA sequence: TGTGCCAGCAATAACCCCCGGGCGGCGAACACTGAAGCTTTCTTT. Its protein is CASNNPRAANTEAFF.

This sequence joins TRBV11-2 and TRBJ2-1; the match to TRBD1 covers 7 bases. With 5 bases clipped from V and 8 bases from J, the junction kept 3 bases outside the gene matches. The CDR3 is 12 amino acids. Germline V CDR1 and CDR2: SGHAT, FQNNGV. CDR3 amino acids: CASSLTGDEQFF. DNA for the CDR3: TGTGCCAGCAGCCTAACAGGGGATGAGCAGTTCTTC.

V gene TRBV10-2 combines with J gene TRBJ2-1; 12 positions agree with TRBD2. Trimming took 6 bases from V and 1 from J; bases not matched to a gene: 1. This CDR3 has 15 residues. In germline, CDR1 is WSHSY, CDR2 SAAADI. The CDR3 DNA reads TGCGCCAGCAGACTAGCGGGAGGATCCTACAATGAGCAGTTCTTC. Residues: CASRLAGGSYNEQFF.

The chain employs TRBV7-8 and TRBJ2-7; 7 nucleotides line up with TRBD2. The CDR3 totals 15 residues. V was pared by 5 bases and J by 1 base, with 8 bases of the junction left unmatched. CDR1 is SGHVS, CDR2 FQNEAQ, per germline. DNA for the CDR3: TGTGCCAGCAGCCCGCTAGGCGGGGGATCCTACGAGCAGTACTTC. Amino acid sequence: CASSPLGGGSYEQYF.

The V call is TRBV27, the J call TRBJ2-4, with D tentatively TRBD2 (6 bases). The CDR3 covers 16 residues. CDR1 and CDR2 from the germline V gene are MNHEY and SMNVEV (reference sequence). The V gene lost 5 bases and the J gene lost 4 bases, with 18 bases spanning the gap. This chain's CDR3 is CASSPQGGAAKNIQYF. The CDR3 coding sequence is TGTGCCAGCAGTCCCCAAGGAGGGGCTGCTAAAAACATTCAGTACTTC.

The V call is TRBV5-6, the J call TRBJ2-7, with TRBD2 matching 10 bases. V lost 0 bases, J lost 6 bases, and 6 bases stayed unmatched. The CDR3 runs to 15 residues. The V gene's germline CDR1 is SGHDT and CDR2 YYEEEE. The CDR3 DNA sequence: TGTGCCAGCAGCTTGGCCCTAGCGGGGGTTCTCGAGCAGTACTTC. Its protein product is CASSLALAGVLEQYF.

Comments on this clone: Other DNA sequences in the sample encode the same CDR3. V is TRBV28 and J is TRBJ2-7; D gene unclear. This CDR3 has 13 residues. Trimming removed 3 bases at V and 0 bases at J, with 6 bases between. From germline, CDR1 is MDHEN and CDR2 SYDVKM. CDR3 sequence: CASSFGSSYEQYF. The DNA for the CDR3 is TGTGCCAGCAGTTTCGGTAGCTCCTACGAGCAGTACTTC.

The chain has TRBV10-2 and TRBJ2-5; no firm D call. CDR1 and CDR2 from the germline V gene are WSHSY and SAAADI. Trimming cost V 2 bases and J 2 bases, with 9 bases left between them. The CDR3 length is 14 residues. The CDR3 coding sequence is TGCGCCAGCAGTGAGGAGGCCTCTCAAGAGACCCAGTACTTC. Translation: CASSEEASQETQYF.

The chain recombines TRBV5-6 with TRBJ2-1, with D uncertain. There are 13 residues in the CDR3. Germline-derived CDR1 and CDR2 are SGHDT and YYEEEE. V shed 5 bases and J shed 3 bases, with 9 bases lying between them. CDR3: CASREPSYNEQFF. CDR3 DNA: TGTGCCAGCAGGGAGCCGAGCTACAATGAGCAGTTCTTC.

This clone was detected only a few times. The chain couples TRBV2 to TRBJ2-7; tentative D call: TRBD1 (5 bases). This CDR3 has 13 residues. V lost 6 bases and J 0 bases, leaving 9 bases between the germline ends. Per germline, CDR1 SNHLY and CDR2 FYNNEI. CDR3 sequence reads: CASRQGFSYEQYF. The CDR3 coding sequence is TGTGCCAGCAGGCAGGGATTCTCCTACGAGCAGTACTTC.